Described below is a single T cell receptor (beta chain) sequence and its context. Its antigen is unknown. No much larger clone is present one base from it, and per-base qualities are unavailable. This entry is derived from a study of cytomegalovirus exposure and HLA in healthy donors (dated by TCRdb to 2015 to 2018). Concerning the study at large: An earlier analysis of 587 of the donors reported about 280 Gb of sequence data and around 100 million unique TCR beta sequences obtained from about 180 million T cells. An early release covering more than 500 HLA-typed donors comprised approximately 290 gigabases of sequencing data and tens of millions of unique TCR sequences. Of the roughly 400 genotyped donors, roughly 76% were placed in the genetic ancestry cluster associated with self-reported Caucasian donors. The study aimed to test whether cataloging public T cell receptors could reveal signatures of past pathogen exposure. The study profiled the T cell repertoires of under 700 subjects by immunosequencing and related them to cytomegalovirus serostatus. In addition to the first cohort of 500 to 850 subjects, a separate validation cohort of around 110 different subjects was used. To predict cytomegalovirus infection status, the study brought together high-throughput TCR immunosequencing, statistical association of individual TCRs with disease status, and machine learning. In a later analysis, previously published TCR beta repertoires from about 670 donors were re-analyzed and high-resolution HLA genotyping was added so that TCR occurrence patterns could be studied. The later analysis used no new phenotypic data to find candidate immune exposures, relying instead on TCR beta sequences and their occurrence across donors. To decide whether each TCR beta V gene segment behaved as functional or pseudogenic, an earlier analysis of some 600 of the donors relied on high-throughput TCR beta sequencing. Donor age, sex, ethnicity and CMV serostatus were compiled together with the repertoire data. Genome-wide SNP genotypes for about three fifths of the roughly 670 donors were used in a later genetic analysis, which treated that subset as a discovery cohort. All discovery cohort repertoires had been generated on a single sequencing platform. HLA typing included class I and class II loci at four-digit resolution. Typing coverage differed by locus: A, B, C, DRB1 and DQB1 were typed in roughly 629-630 donors, DQA1 in about 550, DPA1 in approximately 610, and DPB1 in just under 480. Roughly five DR-DQ haplotypes were handled as single units for association and clustering, since linkage in the cohort was strong. Among some 410 genotyped donors of the cohort, an average of around 250,000 unique TCR beta nucleotide sequences was sequenced per donor, of which about 19% were non-productive.

Looking up the germline V gene yields CDR1 LGHNT and CDR2 FRNRAP. The CDR3 runs 13 amino acids, cysteine and phenylalanine included. The only DNA kept is the CDR3, 39 bases in frame from the first base. Germline trimming: 10 bases from V, 8 bases from J; junction bases outside gene matches: 11. The cohort comprised under 700 healthy bone marrow donors. Cohort members were all nominally healthy when sampled, although unrecorded immune exposures were likely present. The donor tested CMV seronegative and was one of the 352 seronegative cohort members. A peripheral blood sample was provided by each donor, and peripheral blood mononuclear cells were used for TCR beta sequencing. Genomic DNA extraction from the blood cell samples was performed with the Qiagen DNeasy Blood Extraction Kit. The receptor library was made with the immunoSEQ multiplex PCR assay. A mixture of 60 forward primers for TCR Vbeta segments and 13 reverse primers for TCR Jbeta segments was used in the multiplex PCR. The CDR3 region of rearranged TCR beta genes was amplified from genomic DNA with a multiplex PCR assay. On the Illumina HiSeq System, the amplified TCR beta libraries were sequenced as 87-base-pair reads. The paper's data handling went like this. In a later analysis, tens of millions of unique TCR beta chains were counted across the approximately 620 repertoires, and approximately 11 million of these chains were shared by at least two donors. To remove PCR and sequencing errors, raw reads were error-corrected and collapsed into unique sequences using a nearest-neighbor algorithm that merged closely related sequences. To assign V, D and J gene segments, CDR3 sequences were aligned to IMGT reference sequences. For a sequence to be retained, a match of at least six nucleotides was required to both a V gene segment and a J gene segment. Rearrangements were called productive when the CDR3 lacked stop codons and stayed in frame with V and J; all others were non-productive. Following IMGT convention, CDR3 was defined as the stretch from the second conserved V-encoded cysteine to the conserved J-encoded phenylalanine. The earlier analysis of about 610 of the donors excluded sequences that lacked an unambiguous match to a single V gene segment. An earlier analysis of just under 600 of the donors called V segments functional above 56.7% productive rearrangements and segregating when the between-donor standard deviation exceeded 5%. A statistical classification framework was built for diagnosing cytomegalovirus status from the catalog of TCR beta chain sequences. A later analysis assigned V and J genes by comparing TCR nucleotide sequences with IMGT/GENE-DB human TR gene sequences. In a later analysis, CDR3 sequences and most-parsimonious VDJ recombination scenarios were assigned using the TCRdist pipeline. In a later analysis, every TCR beta chain was defined by the combination of its CDR3 amino acid sequence and its V-gene family, and reads without a unique V-gene family were dropped. As a way to deal with suspected cross-contamination and a sequencing artifact, a later analysis dropped over 550 nucleotide sequences that were highly shared and had low generation probability. A later analysis calculated a clonal expansion index for each public chain from normalized within-repertoire ranks of inferred template counts. A later analysis computed generation probabilities with a VDJ recombination model fitted to out-of-frame rearrangements, and checked the results against IGoR. In a later analysis, hypergeometric tests were used to score TCR-TCR, TCR-HLA and TCR-CMV co-occurrence, with a repertoire-size bias correction applied to TCR pairs. False discovery rates were estimated in a later analysis by permuting HLA or CMV assignments 20 times. A later analysis grouped co-occurring TCRs with DBSCAN, adding TCRdist sequence similarity when clustering within HLA-allele-positive subsets. Co-occurrence clustering excluded repertoires with fewer than 30,000 or more than 120,000 public chains, plus five with anomalous nucleotide sharing. Not all clones reach the TCRdb copy of this immuneACCESS table, which keeps in-frame sequences only. Checked studies attribute under half of the gap to unresolved V genes and leave the rest unexplained. For V, J and clone size, that table is used; D and trimming come from the DNA. Within this sample are under 130,000 clones, with approximately 69% of them counted one time only. Around 3.5% of the sample is taken by the ten largest.

What the study reported, not specific to this receptor: An association between a missense DCLRE1C variant and V-gene and J-gene trimming of TCR beta chains was found in a later genetic analysis and replicated in an independent cohort. Compared with equally common non-associated chains, HLA-associated TCR beta chains in a later analysis were more clonally expanded and had lower generation probabilities. In a later genetic analysis, fewer N-insertions in productive TCRs were reported among donors in an Asian-associated ancestry cluster than the roughly 700-donor mean. Linkage disequilibrium might explain the correlated functional status among segregating V segments, but an unknown experimental factor could not be excluded. The classifier was reported to diagnose cytomegalovirus status with high specificity and sensitivity in both the original and validation cohorts. Three of the identified cytomegalovirus-associated TCR beta chains were confirmed in vitro to be specific for cytomegalovirus antigens. Roughly uniform sequencing depth across donors was assumed in presence/absence analyses, although this assumption may not hold. The 87-base-pair reads could not distinguish some IMGT-functional V segments, including TRBV6-2 and TRBV6-3, so those segments were excluded. In the study, approximately 160 TCR beta chains were listed as associated with cytomegalovirus. A cluster of highly shared sequence variants was judged likely to be a technical artifact of the sequencing pipeline. A further reported finding was that TCR beta sequences accurately predicted the HLA-A and HLA-B alleles for most subjects in the first cohort. When HLA alleles, especially DR and DQ, strongly co-occurred, attributing TCR associations to individual alleles was difficult. Over 15 rarely observed V segments, including chromosome 9 orphons, were excluded from the earlier analysis of just under 600 of the donors because counts were too low. The cohort was sequenced for TCR beta chains only, and without alpha or paired-chain data the features that could be detected were limited. Most TCR sequences were observed very rarely across donors, whereas some public TCRs were present in many individuals. A later analysis associated 15,000 to 20,000 TCR beta sequences with specific HLA alleles at a false discovery rate of 0.05. In a later analysis, most CMV-associated TCR beta chains were found to appear HLA-restricted, with HLA associations seemingly driven largely by CMV exposure. Several of the top co-occurrence clusters appeared to be linked to parvovirus B19, influenza, CMV and Epstein-Barr virus, according to a later analysis. An earlier analysis of several hundred of the donors showed that most TCR beta V segments appeared in productive rearrangements either about 90% or about 30% of the time, which broadly matched IMGT annotations. It was suggested by the authors that the approach could potentially be generalized to other disease states and immunological phenotypes. A later analysis found that TCR association rates varied across HLA loci, with DRB1 alleles showing the most associated TCRs and HLA-C alleles the fewest. Because HLA typing was missing for some donors at each locus, association tests included only the typed subset. The only immune exposure information available for the cohort was CMV serostatus.

The specimen was PBMCs. The clonotype was recovered from a man aged 25 to 40 in good health and CMV-seronegative. Recombination connected TRBV12-5 to TRBJ2-1; TRBD2 agrees with 7 junctional bases. The DNA reads as follows: TGTGCTACAAGCGGGACGAGTCAAGATGAGCAGTTCTTC. Its protein reads: CATSGTSQDEQFF.